The 22 T cell receptor beta chains listed next were all sequenced from one sample in a study of blood T cells in healthy people across ages. Next came a second PCR, run for roughly 6 to 11 cycles, which used a sample-barcoded 5' primer along with a J-beta primer mix. TCRdb independently ran MiXCR on the 5' RACE reads; one entry per CDR3 protein. Of some 790,000 distinct CDR3 sequences in the sample, 29% were seen once. Sequencing was done on a sample of blood. The receptors shown here come from a woman older than 75 in good health.

This clonotype was observed at least ten times. The chain links TRBV5-1 to TRBJ1-1, with D maybe TRBD1 (6 bases). CDR1 is SGHRS, CDR2 YFSETQ, per germline. The CDR3 is 15 amino acids. With 6 bases removed from V and 4 bases from J, the gap between germline ends came to 19 bases. DNA for the CDR3: TGCGCCAGCAACATCATAAGAAGCAGGGGCACTGAAGCTTTCTTT. Translation: CASNIIRSRGTEAFF.

On this clonotype itself: With a much larger clone just one base away, this may be a read error. The chain links TRBV3-1 to TRBJ2-5; perhaps TRBD2 as D (5 bases). In germline, CDR1 is LGHDT, CDR2 YNNKEL (reference sequence). The CDR3 totals 14 residues. Deletions cut 1 base from V and 11 bases from J, with 17 bases between. The CDR3 DNA reads TGTGCCAGCAGCCAAGCAGGACTCAACAATGAGCAGTACTTC. Translating gives CASSQAGLNNEQYF.

This clonotype was recorded many times. The chain links TRBV20-1 to TRBJ2-7; tentatively, D is TRBD2 (6 bases). CDR1 and CDR2 (germline): DFQATT, SNEGSKA (reference sequence). V was shortened by 4 bases and J by 3 bases, with 19 bases between the two germline ends. The CDR3 totals 15 residues. The CDR3 loop is CSATPGLLKDYEQYF. CDR3 DNA sequence: TGCAGTGCTACACCGGGACTCCTGAAAGACTACGAGCAGTACTTC.

This chain uses TRBV9 with TRBJ2-1; 8 bases align to TRBD2. V shed 2 bases and J 4 bases; nucleotides not matched to a gene: 8. There are 16 residues in the CDR3. In germline, CDR1 is SGDLS, CDR2 YYNGEE. The CDR3 region is CASSVRGGLSYNEQFF. The DNA for the CDR3 is TGTGCCAGCAGCGTCCGGGGGGGCCTATCTTACAATGAGCAGTTCTTC.

This clonotype appeared a few times. The CDR3 loop reads CASRPGTGVFGELFF. CDR3 bases: TGTGCCAGCAGACCCGGGACAGGGGTTTTCGGGGAGCTGTTTTTT. V and J are TRBV7-2 and TRBJ2-2; 10 nucleotides agree with TRBD1. Germline CDR1 is SGHTA and CDR2 is FQGNSA. The length of the CDR3 is 15 residues. Unmatched junction bases numbered 8, after V lost 6 bases and J lost 7 bases.

This clonotype has just a few counts. A read error may be the cause here, since a much bigger clone is one base away. The chain employs TRBV11-2 and TRBJ2-7, with D perhaps TRBD1 (5 bases). Germline-derived CDR1 and CDR2 are SGHAT and FQNNGV. V lost 5 bases and J 7 bases, leaving 21 bases between the germline ends. The CDR3 runs 15 residues. The CDR3 DNA is TGTGCCAGCAGCCCACGGGCGACAGCCTACAATGAGCAGTACTTC. This gives the protein CASSPRATAYNEQYF.

With regard to this clonotype: This may be a read error, as it is one base from a much larger clone. The rearrangement uses TRBV7-9 and TRBJ1-2, with 10 nucleotides matching TRBD1. Per germline, CDR1 SEHNR and CDR2 FQNEAQ (reference sequence). The J segment lost 4 bases and the V segment lost 5 bases, leaving 13 bases of the junction unmatched. The CDR3 sequence is 17 residues long. The CDR3 bases are TGTGCCAGCAGCACGCCCTCCGGGACAGGGGTAGGCTATGGCTACACCTTC. Amino acid sequence: CASSTPSGTGVGYGYTF.

The rearrangement uses TRBV5-1 and TRBJ2-2, with D possibly matching TRBD2 (7 bases). The length of the CDR3 is 16 residues. V was cut by 5 bases and J by 0 bases, with 14 bases left in between. Germline CDR1 reads SGHRS; CDR2 reads YFSETQ. The CDR3 loop is CASRRGQGPNTGELFF. CDR3 nucleotide sequence: TGCGCCAGCAGGCGGGGGCAGGGGCCGAACACCGGGGAGCTGTTTTTT.

The chain employs TRBV7-2 and TRBJ1-4; TRBD1 matches at 8 bases. Unmatched junction bases numbered 12, after V lost 1 base and J lost 14 bases. Germline V gene sequence: CDR1 SGHTA, CDR2 FQGNSA. This CDR3 is 15 amino acids long. The CDR3, as DNA: TGTGCCAGCAGCTTAGTAGGTCCGGACAGGGCGATGCTGTTTTTT. Encoded protein: CASSLVGPDRAMLFF.

This clonotype was seen a handful of times. Germline is not matched at one junction end, which may reflect a read error. The rearrangement links TRBV12-3 or TRBV12-4 to TRBJ2-3; a possible D gene is TRBD1 (5 bases). The CDR3 has 13 amino acids. The CDR3 DNA reads as TGTGCCAGCAGGGCACCTGGGGCAGATGCGCAGTATTTT. This sequence encodes CASRAPGADAQYF.

This clonotype was detected many times. The CDR3 nucleotides read TGTGCCAGCAGTCGGGACAGGGTCGAGACCCAGTACTTC. Residues: CASSRDRVETQYF. This rearrangement joins TRBV2 to TRBJ2-5, with TRBD1 matching 9 bases. V lost 5 bases and J lost 5; bases outside the gene matches: 3. This CDR3 is built from 13 residues. Germline lookup yields CDR1 SNHLY and CDR2 FYNNEI.

This clonotype appeared many times. The chain links TRBV6-4 to TRBJ2-3; 9 bases are shared with TRBD1. The length of the CDR3 is 14 residues. V was clipped by 6 bases and J by 6 bases; unmatched bases: 7. Germline-derived CDR1 and CDR2 are MRHNA and SNTAGT. The CDR3 protein is CASRAGQGIDTQYF. The CDR3 region has the DNA TGTGCCAGCAGAGCCGGACAGGGGATCGATACGCAGTATTTT.

Regarding this clonotype: This may come from a read error, since a much larger clone is one base off. The V call is TRBV28, the J call TRBJ2-5; 9 bases line up with TRBD1. The end of the DNA fits TRBJ2-7 better, so the J call may be wrong. Looked up from germline, CDR1 is MDHEN and CDR2 is SYDVKM. CDR3 size: 14 residues. CDR3 region: CTSRGTGYTHEQYF. As DNA, the CDR3 is TGTACCAGTAGGGGGACAGGGTATACCCACGAGCAGTACTTC.

Notes on this clonotype: The junction differs from germline at one of its ends, possibly a read error. The chain employs TRBV5-1 and TRBJ1-4, with 7 bases identical to TRBD1. Germline CDR1 is SGHRS and CDR2 is YFSETQ. The CDR3 loop spans 15 amino acids. CDR3 bases: TGCGCCAGCAGCTATTCCGGGACAGAGAATGAAAAACGGTTTTTT. It codes for CASSYSGTENEKRFF.

This clonotype was observed many times. The chain links TRBV9 to TRBJ2-5; TRBD2 agrees at 9 bases. Germline assignment: CDR1 SGDLS and CDR2 YYNGEE. The CDR3 spans 16 residues. J lost 1 base, V lost 0 bases, and 4 bases had no gene match. CDR3 coding DNA: TGTGCCAGCAGCGTAGACATAGCGGGGGCCCAAGAGACCCAGTACTTC. Its protein is CASSVDIAGAQETQYF.

The V call is TRBV18, the J call TRBJ2-3; 9 bases agree with TRBD2. Trimming at V came to 7 bases and at J to 1 base, leaving 3 bases not matched to a gene. CDR3 size: 14 residues. Germline V gene data show CDR1 as KGHSH and CDR2 as LQKENI. DNA of the CDR3: TGTGCCAGCTTACGGACTAGCGGCACAGATACGCAGTATTTT. Translated: CASLRTSGTDTQYF.

This chain uses TRBV7-3 with TRBJ2-1, with TRBD2 matching 7 bases. The CDR3 runs to 17 residues. V was pared by 4 bases and J by 7 bases, with 16 bases of the junction left unmatched. Germline CDR1 is SGHTA and CDR2 is FQGTGA. Written as DNA, the CDR3 is TGTGCCAGCAGCTCCCACGCGGGAGCGGGGTTTTCTAATGAGCAGTTCTTC. Protein: CASSSHAGAGFSNEQFF.

Here the CDR3 DNA reads TGTGCCAGCTCAGCAGGACAGGGCCACGCCAATGAGCAGTTCTTC. Translated, it gives CASSAGQGHANEQFF. The V call is TRBV18, the J call TRBJ2-1; 8 bases match TRBD1. This CDR3 region has 15 residues. V shed 5 bases, J shed 6 bases, and the junction held 9 bases outside the gene matches. The germline V gene has CDR1 KGHSH and CDR2 LQKENI. Full variable domain (rest looked up from reference TRBV18 and TRBJ2-1): NAGVMQNPRHLVRRRGQEARLRCSPMKGHSHVYWYRQLPEEGLKFMVYLQKENIIDESGMPKERFSAEFPKEGPSILRIQQVVRGDSAAYFCASSAGQGHANEQFFGPGTRLTVL.

This clonotype was detected a few times. The J gene is TRBJ2-3, the V gene TRBV6-2 or TRBV6-3; D possibly corresponds to TRBD1 (6 bases). CDR1 is MNHEY, CDR2 SVGEGT, per germline. CDR3 length equals 16 residues. Trimming took 6 bases from V and 0 from J, leaving 16 bases between them. As DNA, the CDR3 is TGTGCCAGCAGGGCGTGGGGGCACCTGAGCACAGATACGCAGTATTTT. It codes for CASRAWGHLSTDTQYF.

J is TRBJ2-1 and V is TRBV12-3 or TRBV12-4; TRBD2 might be the D (6 bases). V was clipped by 6 bases and J by 4 bases, with 13 bases between them. The CDR3 consists of 14 residues. For the CDR3, the DNA is TGTGCCAGCAGGTGGGGGGTCAAATACAATGAGCAGTTCTTC. Translating it yields CASRWGVKYNEQFF.

As to this clonotype: A much more abundant neighbour one base away suggests this may be a read error. The V gene is TRBV20-1, the J gene TRBJ2-3; TRBD1 is a possible D gene (6 bases). This CDR3 is built from 12 residues. CDR1 DFQATT and CDR2 SNEGSKA come from the germline V gene (reference sequence). The CDR3 DNA reads TGCAGGGTCAGTGGGGGCGGAGATACGCAGTATTTT. Protein sequence: CRVSGGGDTQYF.

This clonotype was detected many times. The chain couples TRBV11-2 to TRBJ2-3; D is undetermined. V was clipped by 1 base and J by 8 bases, with 13 bases between them. Germline CDR1 SGHAT, CDR2 FQNNGV. This CDR3 contains 14 residues. The CDR3 region is CASSLVGNPPTQYF. For the CDR3, the DNA is TGTGCCAGCAGCTTAGTCGGCAACCCCCCTACGCAGTATTTT.